The 11 T cell receptor beta chains reported below all come from one sample, sequenced in a study of blood T cell repertoires in COVID-19. Using immunoSEQ multiplex PCR, the repertoire was profiled, and TCRdb retains in-frame clones only, with some absent. The sample has roughly 170,000 clones, about 86% seen once. The sequencing sample was made of peripheral blood. The receptor source for this set is a man in his sixties or seventies with active or convalescent COVID-19.

V gene TRBV19 combines with J gene TRBJ2-7; D is perhaps TRBD2 (5 bases). The CDR3 is 14 amino acids. Germline V gene lookup returns CDR1 LNHDA and CDR2 SQIVND (reference sequence). Trimming removed 2 bases from V and 6 bases from J, with 14 bases in between. For the CDR3, the DNA is TGTGCCAGTAGTATAAGGGCAAGCCGGGGCGAGCAGTACTTC. This encodes CASSIRASRGEQYF.

The V and J genes are TRBV28 and TRBJ2-3; the D gene is possibly TRBD1 (5 bases). The CDR3 runs to 11 residues. Trimming left V 5 bases short and J 8 bases short, with 8 bases between. Germline V gene sequence: CDR1 MDHEN, CDR2 SYDVKM. CDR3 region: CASSGAGTQYF. CDR3 coding DNA: TGTGCCAGCAGTGGGGCAGGTACGCAGTATTTT. The whole variable domain, remainder taken from reference TRBV28 and TRBJ2-3, is DVKVTQSSRYLVKRTGEKVFLECVQDMDHENMFWYRQDPGLGLRLIYFSYDVKMKEKGDIPEGYSVSREKKERFSLILESASTNQTSMYLCASSGAGTQYFGPGTRLTVL.

The chain recombines TRBV15 with TRBJ2-3; D is perhaps TRBD2 (6 bases). The CDR3 runs to 17 residues. Germline assignment: CDR1 LNHNV and CDR2 YYDKDF (reference sequence). Trimming removed 3 bases at V and 4 bases at J, with 20 bases between. The CDR3 protein is CATSRARGGAGADTQYF. The CDR3 nucleotides are TGTGCCACCAGCAGGGCTCGGGGCGGGGCCGGGGCAGATACGCAGTATTTT.

The chain has TRBV7-9 and TRBJ2-6, with D possibly matching TRBD2 (6 bases). V was cut by 5 bases and J by 0 bases, with 32 bases left in between. Germline values: CDR1 SEHNR, CDR2 FQNEAQ (reference sequence). There are 23 residues in the CDR3. The CDR3 bases are TGTGCCAGCAGCCGGGTGCTGAAGTTAGGGACTCCACAGGACCGCTCTGGGGCCAACGTCCTGACTTTC. Translating it yields CASSRVLKLGTPQDRSGANVLTF.

The chain is built from TRBV28 and TRBJ1-2, with 7 bases identical to TRBD1. Germline lookup yields CDR1 MDHEN and CDR2 SYDVKM. CDR3 length equals 16 residues. V trimming: 6 bases; J trimming: 4 bases; junction bases outside the gene matches: 14. The CDR3, as DNA: TGTGCCAGCAGCAGGGATGGACAGGTGGGGTCCTATGGCTACACCTTC. It translates to CASSRDGQVGSYGYTF.

The genes are TRBV29-1 and TRBJ2-3; D gene unclear. Germline V gene lookup returns CDR1 SQVTM and CDR2 ANQGSEA. V gave up 8 bases and J gave up 3 bases, with 12 bases separating them. The CDR3 contains 12 residues. Written as DNA, the CDR3 is TGCAGCCTCGCGTCTATGACAGATACGCAGTATTTT. Translation: CSLASMTDTQYF.

The V and J genes are TRBV2 and TRBJ1-1; a weak D match, TRBD1 (6 bases). V lost 5 bases to trimming and J lost 5 bases, with 12 bases between them. Germline V gene data show CDR1 as SNHLY and CDR2 as FYNNEI. There are 13 residues in the CDR3. This CDR3 is CASSQGRATEAFF. CDR3 nucleotide sequence: TGTGCCAGCAGTCAGGGGAGAGCGACTGAAGCTTTCTTT.

The chain uses TRBV13 and TRBJ1-4; D gene ambiguous. Trimming removed 6 bases from V and 4 bases from J, with 12 bases in between. The germline V gene has CDR1 PRHDT and CDR2 FYEKMQ (reference sequence). The CDR3 loop spans 14 amino acids. The CDR3 nucleotides are TGTGCCAGCAGTCATACATCGTTTAATGAAAAACTGTTTTTT. This sequence encodes CASSHTSFNEKLFF.

Comments on this clone: The identical CDR3 is also encoded by other nucleotide sequences in the sample. The chain couples TRBV5-1 to TRBJ2-2, with D maybe TRBD1 (6 bases). The V gene lost 0 bases and the J gene lost 0 bases, with 6 bases spanning the gap. CDR3 length equals 15 residues. CDR1 is SGHRS, CDR2 YFSETQ, per germline. Here the CDR3 reads CASSLDRANTGELFF. The CDR3 DNA sequence: TGCGCCAGCAGCTTGGACAGGGCGAACACCGGGGAGCTGTTTTTT.

The rearrangement joins TRBV28 to TRBJ1-5; D is uncertain. Germline V lookup: CDR1 MDHEN, CDR2 SYDVKM. The CDR3 has 14 amino acids. Trimming removed 3 bases at V and 9 bases at J, with 15 bases between. The CDR3 protein is CASSFLGGGRPQHF. The DNA of the CDR3 is TGTGCCAGCAGTTTTTTAGGAGGAGGACGGCCCCAGCATTTT.

The chain uses TRBV6-1 and TRBJ1-2, with D possibly TRBD1 on 5 matching bases. The CDR3 contains 15 residues. Germline CDR1 MNHNS, CDR2 SASEGT. With 1 base removed from V and 4 bases from J, the gap between germline ends came to 13 bases. CDR3 sequence (DNA): TGTGCCAGCAGTGAAGGGTGGGGCAGGTTCTATGGCTACACCTTC. It translates to CASSEGWGRFYGYTF.